These 13 T cell receptor beta chains came from one sample sequenced in a study of blood T cells in healthy people across ages. A sample-barcoded 5' primer and a J-beta primer mix were used in a second PCR of about 7 to 12 cycles. TCRdb called the 5' RACE reads again in MiXCR, with one record for every CDR3 protein. The sample shows under 1,100,000 distinct CDR3 sequences, under 30% of them seen only once. These same data were also listed under a study on T cells of mothers and their children.

The sample was blood. Receptors originate from a girl aged 2-10 years in good health.

This clonotype was picked up a small number of times. The chain joins TRBV3-1 to TRBJ2-1; D ambiguous. The V gene lost 0 bases and the J gene lost 6 bases, with 15 bases spanning the gap. This CDR3 region has 16 residues. Germline assignment: CDR1 LGHDT and CDR2 YNNKEL (reference sequence). Written as DNA, the CDR3 is TGTGCCAGCAGCCAAGATGACGGACGCGTCCGCAATGAGCAGTTCTTC. Its protein is CASSQDDGRVRNEQFF.

The V call is TRBV27, the J call TRBJ2-7, with D perhaps given as TRBD1 or TRBD2 (5 bases each). The J call is doubtful: the DNA matches TRBJ2-1 better. The V gene's germline CDR1 is MNHEY and CDR2 SMNVEV (reference sequence). The CDR3 contains 15 residues. The DNA of the CDR3 is TGTGCCAGCAGTTTTCGCAGGGTAGGGAGCAATGAGCAGTTCTTC. Amino acids: CASSFRRVGSNEQFF.

This chain connects TRBV2 to TRBJ2-5, with unresolved D. The CDR3 extends over 12 amino acids. V lost 4 bases, J lost 3 bases, and 6 bases lay in between. The germline V gene has CDR1 SNHLY and CDR2 FYNNEI. The CDR3 DNA follows: TGTGCCAGCAGTGTTCGCAAAGAGACCCAGTACTTC. Translated: CASSVRKETQYF.

The chain couples TRBV7-9 to TRBJ1-3; 8 nucleotides align to TRBD1. This CDR3 has 16 residues. The V gene's germline CDR1 is SEHNR and CDR2 FQNEAQ (reference sequence). J was trimmed by 2 bases and V by 0 bases; bases with no gene match: 3. CDR3 amino acids: CASSLADRDPGNTIYF. As DNA, the CDR3 is TGTGCCAGCAGCTTAGCGGACAGGGATCCTGGAAACACCATATATTTT. The variable domain in full, with the rest retrieved from reference TRBV7-9 and TRBJ1-3, is DTGVSQNPRHKITKRGQNVTFRCDPISEHNRLYWYRQTLGQGPEFLTYFQNEAQLEKSRLLSDRFSAERPKGSFSTLEIQRTEQGDSAMYLCASSLADRDPGNTIYFGEGSWLTVV.

This clonotype was found a few times. This chain links TRBV24-1 with TRBJ1-2, with TRBD1 matching over 9 bases. CDR1 and CDR2 (germline): KGHDR, SFDVKD. With 3 bases clipped from V and 7 bases from J, the junction kept 8 bases outside the gene matches. This CDR3 has 15 residues. The CDR3 sequence is CATSDGGQGGSGYTF. In nucleotides, the CDR3 is TGTGCCACCAGTGATGGGGGACAGGGTGGTAGTGGCTACACCTTC.

The rearrangement uses TRBV2 and TRBJ1-5; D remains ambiguous. The CDR3 runs 13 residues. Trimming stripped 6 bases from V and 4 bases from J, with 10 bases between. Germline-derived CDR1 and CDR2 are SNHLY and FYNNEI. CDR3 sequence: CASSPTANQPQHF. CDR3 bases: TGTGCCAGCAGCCCCACAGCGAATCAGCCCCAGCATTTT.

The chain is built from TRBV20-1 and TRBJ1-2; no reliable D call. The CDR3 has 15 amino acids. Germline V gives CDR1 DFQATT, CDR2 SNEGSKA (reference sequence). Trimming cost V 5 bases and J 1 base, with 17 bases left between them. CDR3 protein: CSARMGSIINYGYTF. DNA for the CDR3: TGCAGTGCTCGAATGGGTTCGATTATTAACTATGGCTACACCTTC.

The gene calls are TRBV24-1 and TRBJ2-1, with a tentative D call TRBD1 (5 bases). Germline loops: CDR1 KGHDR, CDR2 SFDVKD. The CDR3 has 12 residues. V lost 7 bases, J lost 9 bases, and 12 bases lay in between. CDR3 in amino acids: CATRLGAGEQFF. The CDR3 DNA reads TGTGCCACCAGGTTAGGGGCTGGTGAGCAGTTCTTC.

This clonotype was seen a handful of times. Compared with germline, one end of the junction differs, possibly owing to a read error. In DNA form, the CDR3 reads TGTGCCAGCAGTAAATCTTCCGGGACACCCCCGAAGGAGCAGCACTTC. Residues: CASSKSSGTPPKEQHF. V and J are TRBV27 and TRBJ2-7; D is possibly TRBD1 (6 bases). The CDR3 covers 16 residues. In germline, CDR1 is MNHEY, CDR2 SMNVEV (reference sequence).

The chain recombines TRBV6-1 with TRBJ1-2, with unresolved D. CDR1 and CDR2 from the germline V gene are MNHNS and SASEGT. The CDR3 is made up of 14 amino acids. V lost 1 base, J lost 0 bases, and 6 bases lay in between. CDR3 protein: CASSEVEANYGYTF. The CDR3 DNA reads as TGTGCCAGCAGTGAAGTGGAGGCTAACTATGGCTACACCTTC.

The chain is built from TRBV11-3 and TRBJ2-3; weak D call: TRBD2 (6 bases). CDR3 length equals 13 residues. Germline loops: CDR1 SGHNT, CDR2 YENEEA. V dropped 6 bases and J dropped 0 bases, with 7 bases sitting between them. The CDR3 DNA sequence: TGTGCCAGCAGGGGGAGGAGCACAGATACGCAGTATTTT. The encoded protein is CASRGRSTDTQYF.

The chain has TRBV29-1 and TRBJ2-1, with unresolved D. The CDR3 has 11 residues. CDR1 is SQVTM and CDR2 is ANQGSEA in the germline V gene. Trimming cost V 8 bases and J 6 bases, with 11 bases left between them. This chain's CDR3 is CSHSRRNEQFF. CDR3 coding DNA: TGCAGCCACAGCCGGCGCAATGAGCAGTTCTTC.

This clonotype was seen more than once but under ten times. This chain links TRBV19 with TRBJ1-6; 7 bases align to TRBD1. This CDR3 has 17 residues. After removal of 6 bases from V and 7 bases from J, the junction contained 15 bases not matched to a gene. Germline values: CDR1 LNHDA, CDR2 SQIVND (reference sequence). The CDR3 is CASRAGQPFSGNSPLHF. DNA of the CDR3: TGTGCCAGTAGGGCGGGACAGCCTTTCTCGGGGAATTCACCCCTCCACTTT.